This TCR beta chain was sequenced during a study of human versus mouse CDR3 diversity and MHC coevolution. Study results and caveats: Humans had the largest estimated TCR beta repertoire, 1.5 million to 2 million clonotypes.

Profiled with immunoSEQ multiplex PCR; TCRdb holds only in-frame clones, not every one. This table has tens of thousands of clones, just over 90% appearing once. Concerning this clone: Antigen: not known.

The CDR3 runs 15 residues. CDR1 SEHNR and CDR2 FQNEAQ come from the germline V gene (reference sequence). V shed 4 bases and J shed 4 bases, with 16 bases lying between them. This clonotype was obtained from a person aged 25 to 69 in good health. The rearrangement uses TRBV7-9 and TRBJ1-1, with D tentatively TRBD1 (6 bases). Sequencing used naive CD4+ T cells from blood. As for subset: CD45RO-negative CD62L-positive naive CD4 T cells. CDR3 sequence (DNA): TGTGCCAGCAGCTACTCCGGGACATTGGGCACTGAAGCTTTCTTT. Translation gives CASSYSGTLGTEAFF.